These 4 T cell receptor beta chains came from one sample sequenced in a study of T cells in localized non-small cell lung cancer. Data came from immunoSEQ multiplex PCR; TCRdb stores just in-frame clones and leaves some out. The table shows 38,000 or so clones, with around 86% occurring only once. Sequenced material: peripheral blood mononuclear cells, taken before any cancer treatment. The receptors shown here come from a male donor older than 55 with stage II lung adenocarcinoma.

CDR3 residues: CSVVGGRSYEQYF. DNA for the CDR3: TGCAGCGTTGTAGGGGGCCGCTCCTACGAGCAGTACTTC. The genes are TRBV29-1 and TRBJ2-7; TRBD1 matches at 7 bases. Germline-derived CDR1 and CDR2 are SQVTM and ANQGSEA. Losses at the gene ends were 4 bases for V and 0 bases for J; bases not matched to a gene: 3. CDR3 length equals 13 residues.

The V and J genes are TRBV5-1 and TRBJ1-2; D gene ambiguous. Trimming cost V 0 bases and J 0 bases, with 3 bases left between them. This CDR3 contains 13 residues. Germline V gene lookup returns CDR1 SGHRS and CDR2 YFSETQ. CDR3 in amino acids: CASSLGANYGYTF. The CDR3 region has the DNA TGCGCCAGCAGCTTGGGAGCTAACTATGGCTACACCTTC.

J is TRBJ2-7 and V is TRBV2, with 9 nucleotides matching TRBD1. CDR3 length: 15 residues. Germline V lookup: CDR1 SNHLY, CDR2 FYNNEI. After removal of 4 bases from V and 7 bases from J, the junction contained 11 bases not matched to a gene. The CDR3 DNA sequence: TGTGCCAGCAGTGCGGCCGGGACAGGGTGGATTGAGCAGTACTTC. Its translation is CASSAAGTGWIEQYF.

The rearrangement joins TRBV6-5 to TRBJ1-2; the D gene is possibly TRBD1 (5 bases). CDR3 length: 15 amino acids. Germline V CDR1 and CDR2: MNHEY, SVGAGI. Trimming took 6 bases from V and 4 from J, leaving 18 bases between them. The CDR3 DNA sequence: TGTGCCAGCAGCCATGACAGCTACCTCGGCTATGGCTACACCTTC. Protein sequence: CASSHDSYLGYGYTF.